This T cell receptor (beta chain) originates from a study of shared clonotypes between healthy human individuals. For the study at large: CD4 naive cells filled three plates per donor, CD4 memory three, CD8 naive two and CD8 memory one.

Assay used: immunoSEQ multiplex PCR; TCRdb lists only in-frame clones, some missing. The table records about 680,000 clones, about three quarters of them present only once. Study conclusions and caveats: Clonotypes that were shared across four donors made up around 5% of naive CD4 clonotypes. Unshared clonotypes carried lower generation probabilities than those common to all four donors. Represented diversity (both genetic and exposure-history) was limited by the small number of donors.

Comment on this clone: Its matching antigen is unknown.

V shed 7 bases and J shed 5 bases, with 19 bases lying between them. Germline CDR1 is SGHTA and CDR2 is FQGNSA. This CDR3 has 15 residues. J is TRBJ2-3 and V is TRBV7-2; D perhaps matches TRBD2 (6 bases). The receptor was derived from a woman in her 30s in good health. Sequences were obtained from memory CD4+ T cells sorted from blood. Subset defined: CD45RA-negative fraction. The CDR3 bases are TGTGCCAGCACCCGAGGGACTCCGGGGGTAGATACGCAGTATTTT. Translation gives CASTRGTPGVDTQYF.